This T cell receptor (beta chain) was sequenced for a study of technical replicates of blood from a handful of donors. CDR1 and CDR2 from the germline V gene are MNHEY and SVGAGI. The CDR3 runs 12 residues. The J segment lost 3 bases and the V segment lost 10 bases, leaving 3 bases of the junction unmatched. The data were produced by immunoSEQ multiplex PCR, yet TCRdb's version contains in-frame clones alone and is incomplete. The data contain about 70,000 clones, 98% of them singletons. The sample consisted of T cells isolated from PBMCs. The receptor was derived from a human donor in good health. V gene TRBV6-5 combines with J gene TRBJ1-5; 7 nucleotides agree with TRBD1. CDR3 nucleotides: TGTGCCACACAGGGGCCCAATCAGCCCCAGCATTTT. This gives the protein CATQGPNQPQHF.